The 6 T cell receptor beta chains below were found in one sample sequenced in a study of OX40 agonist ivuxolimab in advanced cancers. Sequencing was performed with immunoSEQ multiplex PCR; in TCRdb, only in-frame clones are kept and a portion is missing. Here the sample spans just over 20,000 clones, just under 90% being singletons. The material was CD4+ or CD8+ T cells sorted from blood, obtained in a trial of the OX40 agonist ivuxolimab. These receptors originate from an adult with an advanced solid tumor such as melanoma, head and neck, liver or kidney cancer.

This chain uses TRBV29-1 with TRBJ1-2; 7 nucleotides align to TRBD1. Per germline, CDR1 SQVTM and CDR2 ANQGSEA. The CDR3 length is 14 residues. J gave up 3 bases and V 4 bases, and 8 bases lay outside the gene matches. The CDR3, as DNA: TGCAGCGTTGCGGACGCAGGGGGAGACTATGGCTACACCTTC. The encoded protein is CSVADAGGDYGYTF.

This clone was seen more than once but under ten times. The sample holds other DNA sequences that translate to the same CDR3. This chain uses TRBV9 with TRBJ2-2; D may be TRBD1 or TRBD2 (5 bases each). V lost 0 bases and J lost 5, with 5 bases in between. The CDR3 sequence is 13 residues long. Germline V CDR1 and CDR2: SGDLS, YYNGEE. The CDR3 here is CASSVGGTGELFF. DNA of the CDR3: TGTGCCAGCAGCGTAGGGGGGACCGGGGAGCTGTTTTTT.

The chain joins TRBV7-9 to TRBJ2-3, with TRBD1 matching over 8 bases. From germline, CDR1 is SEHNR and CDR2 FQNEAQ (reference sequence). Trimming removed 2 bases from V and 4 bases from J; junction bases left unmatched: 11. CDR3 length: 17 residues. The CDR3 nucleotides are TGTGCCAGCAGCTTACCTATTCAGGGGGCTGGGGCAGATACGCAGTATTTT. It specifies CASSLPIQGAGADTQYF. The entire variable domain, with the rest obtained from reference TRBV7-9 and TRBJ2-3, is as follows: DTGVSQNPRHKITKRGQNVTFRCDPISEHNRLYWYRQTLGQGPEFLTYFQNEAQLEKSRLLSDRFSAERPKGSFSTLEIQRTEQGDSAMYLCASSLPIQGAGADTQYFGPGTRLTVL.

The CDR3 DNA reads TGTGCCAGCTCACCCTCGGGACAGTCAAATTCACCCCTCCACTTT. This gives the protein CASSPSGQSNSPLHF. The chain has TRBV18 and TRBJ1-6; TRBD1 matches at 7 bases. The CDR3 spans 15 residues. The V segment lost 3 bases and the J segment 7 bases; nucleotides outside the gene matches: 6. Germline V gene sequence: CDR1 KGHSH, CDR2 LQKENI.

This clone was observed a few times. The chain couples TRBV5-6 to TRBJ2-7, with 8 bases identical to TRBD2. The CDR3 has 14 amino acids. CDR1 is SGHDT and CDR2 is YYEEEE in the germline V gene. Trimming removed 4 bases from V and 2 bases from J; junction bases left unmatched: 5. CDR3 nucleotides: TGTGCCAGCAGCCCCGGGGGGGACGCCTACGAGCAGTACTTC. Protein: CASSPGGDAYEQYF.

Comments on this clone: Other DNA sequences from this sample encode an identical CDR3 as well. The rearrangement links TRBV6-1 to TRBJ2-3, with D possibly being TRBD2 (7 bases). Germline CDR1 is MNHNS and CDR2 is SASEGT. Trimming cost V 3 bases and J 8 bases, with 24 bases left between them. The CDR3 is 17 residues long. The CDR3 sequence: CASSEALTSGGASTQYF. CDR3 nucleotide sequence: TGTGCCAGCAGTGAGGCTCTGACTAGTGGGGGGGCGAGTACGCAGTATTTT.